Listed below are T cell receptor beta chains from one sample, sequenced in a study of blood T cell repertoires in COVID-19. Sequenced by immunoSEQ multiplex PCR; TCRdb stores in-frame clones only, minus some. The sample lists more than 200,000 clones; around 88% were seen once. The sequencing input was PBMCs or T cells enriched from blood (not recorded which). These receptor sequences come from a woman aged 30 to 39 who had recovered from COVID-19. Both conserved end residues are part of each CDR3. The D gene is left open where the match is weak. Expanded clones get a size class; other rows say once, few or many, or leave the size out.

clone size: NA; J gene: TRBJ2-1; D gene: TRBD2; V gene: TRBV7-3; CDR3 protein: CASSFKAGEGYNEQFF; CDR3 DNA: TGTGCCAGCAGCTTCAAAGCGGGAGAAGGCTACAATGAGCAGTTCTTC
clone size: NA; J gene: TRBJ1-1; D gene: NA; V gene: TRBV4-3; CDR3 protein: CASSQELRLEAFF; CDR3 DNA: TGCGCCAGCAGCCAAGAGTTGCGTCTGGAAGCTTTCTTT
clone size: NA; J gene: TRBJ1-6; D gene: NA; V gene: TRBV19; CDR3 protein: CASNPDWKSPLHF; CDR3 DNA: TGTGCCAGTAATCCTGACTGGAAATCACCCCTCCACTTT
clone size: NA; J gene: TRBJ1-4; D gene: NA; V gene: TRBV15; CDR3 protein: CATSRDRGLDEKLFF; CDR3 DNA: TGTGCCACCAGCAGAGATCGGGGTTTGGATGAAAAACTGTTTTTT
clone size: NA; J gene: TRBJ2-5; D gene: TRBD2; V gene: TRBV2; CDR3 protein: CASTLDGLAGAVGETQYF; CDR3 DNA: TGTGCCAGCACCCTAGACGGACTAGCGGGGGCAGTCGGGGAGACCCAGTACTTC
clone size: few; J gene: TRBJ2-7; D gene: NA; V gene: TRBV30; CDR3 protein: CAWSVGGVDREQYF; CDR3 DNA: TGTGCCTGGAGTGTAGGAGGCGTTGATCGGGAGCAGTACTTC
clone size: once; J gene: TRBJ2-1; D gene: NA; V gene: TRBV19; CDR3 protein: CASSPTGYNEQFF; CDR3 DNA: TGTGCCAGTAGTCCTACAGGGTACAATGAGCAGTTCTTC
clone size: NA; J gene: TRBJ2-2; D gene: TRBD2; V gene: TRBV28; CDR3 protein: CASSFRGLAGGPKTGELFF; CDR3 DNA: TGTGCCAGCAGTTTCCGAGGACTAGCGGGAGGGCCAAAAACCGGGGAGCTGTTTTTT
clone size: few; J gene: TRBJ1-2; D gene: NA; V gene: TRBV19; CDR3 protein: CASQLGQGTSGYTF; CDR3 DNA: TGTGCCAGCCAGCTGGGGCAGGGAACGAGTGGCTACACCTTC
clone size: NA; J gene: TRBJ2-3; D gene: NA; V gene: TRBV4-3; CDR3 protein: CASSQDGVQGFGTDTQYF; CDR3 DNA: TGCGCCAGCAGCCAAGATGGGGTGCAGGGATTTGGGACAGATACGCAGTATTTT
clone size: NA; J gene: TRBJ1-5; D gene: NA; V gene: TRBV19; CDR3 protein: CASSIMSNPQPQHF; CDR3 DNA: TGTGCCAGTAGTATAATGTCTAACCCTCAGCCCCAGCATTTT
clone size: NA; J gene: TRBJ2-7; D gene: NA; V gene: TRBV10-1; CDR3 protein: CASSEPGAGRPYEQYF; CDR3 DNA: TGCGCCAGCAGTGAGCCGGGAGCAGGGAGGCCCTACGAGCAGTACTTC
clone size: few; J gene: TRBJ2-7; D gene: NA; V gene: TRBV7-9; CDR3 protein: CASSLNWGDEQYF; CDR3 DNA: TGTGCCAGCAGCTTAAATTGGGGAGACGAGCAGTACTTC
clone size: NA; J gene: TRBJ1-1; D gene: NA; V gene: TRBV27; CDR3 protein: CASSLSRAGTEAFF; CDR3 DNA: TGTGCCAGCAGTTTATCCAGAGCAGGGACTGAAGCTTTCTTT
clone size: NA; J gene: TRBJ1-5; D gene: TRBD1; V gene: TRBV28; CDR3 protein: CASSLQGAWNQPQHF; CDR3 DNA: TGTGCCAGCAGTTTACAGGGGGCATGGAATCAGCCCCAGCATTTT
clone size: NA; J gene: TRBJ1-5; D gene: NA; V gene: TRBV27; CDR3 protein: CASSLGRPTNQPQHF; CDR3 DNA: TGTGCCAGCAGTTTAGGGAGGCCCACCAATCAGCCCCAGCATTTT
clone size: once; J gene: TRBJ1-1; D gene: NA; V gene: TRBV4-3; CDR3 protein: CASSQDIGAQGGTEAFF; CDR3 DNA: TGCGCCAGCAGCCAAGATATTGGGGCGCAGGGTGGCACTGAAGCTTTCTTT
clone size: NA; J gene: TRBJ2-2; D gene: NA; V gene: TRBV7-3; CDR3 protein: CASSLTSGAGTGELFF; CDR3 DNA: TGTGCCAGCAGCTTAACTTCAGGGGCTGGAACCGGGGAGCTGTTTTTT
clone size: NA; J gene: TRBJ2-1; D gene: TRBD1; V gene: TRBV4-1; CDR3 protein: CASSLGTGGDNEQFF; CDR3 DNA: TGCGCCAGCAGCCTGGGGACAGGGGGCGACAATGAGCAGTTCTTC
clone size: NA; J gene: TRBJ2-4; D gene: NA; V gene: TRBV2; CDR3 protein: CASSDRQTKNIQYF; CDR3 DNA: TGTGCCAGCAGTGACCGACAGACAAAAAACATTCAGTACTTC
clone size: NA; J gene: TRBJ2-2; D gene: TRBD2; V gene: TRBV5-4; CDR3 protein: CASSSGLAGGPGELFF; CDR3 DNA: TGTGCCAGCAGCTCGGGACTAGCGGGAGGGCCCGGGGAGCTGTTTTTT
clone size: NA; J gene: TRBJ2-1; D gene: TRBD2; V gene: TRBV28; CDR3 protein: CASRSSGRVREQFF; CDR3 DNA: TGTGCCAGCAGGTCTAGCGGGAGGGTTCGTGAGCAGTTCTTC
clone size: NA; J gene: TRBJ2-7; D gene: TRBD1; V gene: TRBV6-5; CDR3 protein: CASSYRRDSYEQYF; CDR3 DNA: TGTGCCAGCAGTTACAGACGGGACAGCTACGAGCAGTACTTC
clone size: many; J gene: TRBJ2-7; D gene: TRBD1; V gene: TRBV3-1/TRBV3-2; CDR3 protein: CASSSGTGVYEQYF; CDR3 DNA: TGTGCCAGCAGCTCCGGGACAGGCGTCTACGAGCAGTACTTC
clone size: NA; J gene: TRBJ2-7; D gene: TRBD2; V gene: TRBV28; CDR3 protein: CASSSLNSGLAGVVEQYF; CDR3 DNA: TGTGCCAGCAGTTCGCTGAACTCGGGACTAGCGGGAGTCGTCGAGCAGTACTTC
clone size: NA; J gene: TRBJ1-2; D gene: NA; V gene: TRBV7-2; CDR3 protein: CASSSWGGYGYTF; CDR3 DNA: TGTGCCAGCAGCTCCTGGGGCGGCTATGGCTACACCTTC
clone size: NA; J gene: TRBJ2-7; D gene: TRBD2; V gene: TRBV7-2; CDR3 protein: CASSPQPSGTYEQYF; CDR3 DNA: TGTGCCAGCAGCCCCCAACCTAGCGGAACCTACGAGCAGTACTTC
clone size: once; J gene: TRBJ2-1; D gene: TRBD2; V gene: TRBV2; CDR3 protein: CASTPSGIEQFF; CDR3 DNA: TGTGCCAGCACTCCTAGCGGGATTGAGCAGTTCTTC
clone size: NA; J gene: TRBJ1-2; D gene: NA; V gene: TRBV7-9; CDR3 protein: CASSLGQNYGYTF; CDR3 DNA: TGTGCCAGCAGCTTAGGGCAGAACTATGGCTACACCTTC
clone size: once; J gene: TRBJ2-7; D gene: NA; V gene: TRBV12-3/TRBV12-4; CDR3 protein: CASSIDRSYEQYF; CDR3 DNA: TGTGCCAGCTCTATAGACAGATCCTACGAGCAGTACTTC
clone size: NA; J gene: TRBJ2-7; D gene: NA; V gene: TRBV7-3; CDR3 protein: CASSPRGGDLREQYF; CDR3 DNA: TGTGCCAGCAGCCCTCGTGGGGGCGATCTCCGCGAGCAGTACTTC
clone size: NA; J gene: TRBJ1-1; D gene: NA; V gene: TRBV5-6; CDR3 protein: CASSYTRGGAFF; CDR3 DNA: TGTGCCAGCAGCTACACCCGGGGGGGTGCTTTCTTT
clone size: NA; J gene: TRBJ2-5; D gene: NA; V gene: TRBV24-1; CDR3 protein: CATSDFPGAAQYF; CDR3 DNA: TGTGCCACCAGTGATTTCCCCGGCGCGGCCCAGTACTTC
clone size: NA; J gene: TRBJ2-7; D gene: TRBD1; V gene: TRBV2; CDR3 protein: CAGEAGGNEQYF; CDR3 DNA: TGTGCCGGGGAGGCAGGGGGCAACGAGCAGTACTTC
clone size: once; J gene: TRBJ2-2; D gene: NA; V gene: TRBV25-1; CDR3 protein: CASSARTTNTGELFF; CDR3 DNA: TGTGCCAGCAGTGCGAGAACCACGAACACCGGGGAGCTGTTTTTT
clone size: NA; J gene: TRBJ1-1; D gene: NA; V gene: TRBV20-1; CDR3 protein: CSASRGGGSAFF; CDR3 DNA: TGCAGTGCTAGTCGGGGGGGCGGGTCAGCTTTCTTT
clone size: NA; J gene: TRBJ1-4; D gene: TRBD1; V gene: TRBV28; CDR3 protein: CASRLTGYHNEKLFF; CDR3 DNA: TGTGCCAGCAGACTGACAGGGTACCATAATGAAAAACTGTTTTTT
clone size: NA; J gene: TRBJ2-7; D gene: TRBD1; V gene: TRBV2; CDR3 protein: CATLTTDRGPTYEQYF; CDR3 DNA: TGTGCCACTCTGACCACCGACAGGGGACCCACCTACGAGCAGTACTTC
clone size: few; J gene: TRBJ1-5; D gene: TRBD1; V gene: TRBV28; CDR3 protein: CASRPTSTGVGNQPQHF; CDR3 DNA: TGTGCCAGCAGACCGACATCTACAGGGGTGGGTAATCAGCCCCAGCATTTT
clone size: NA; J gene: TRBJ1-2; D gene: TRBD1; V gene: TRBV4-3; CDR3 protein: CASSSGQGYGYTF; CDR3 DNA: TGCGCCAGCAGCTCTGGACAGGGCTATGGCTACACCTTC
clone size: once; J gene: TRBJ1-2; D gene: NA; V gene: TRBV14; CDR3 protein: CASSPPGGLSGYTF; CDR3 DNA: TGTGCCAGCAGCCCCCCGGGGGGGCTTTCGGGCTACACCTTC
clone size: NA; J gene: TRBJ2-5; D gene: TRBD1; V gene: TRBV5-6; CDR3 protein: CASSFRPWAGTGITETQYF; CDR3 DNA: TGTGCCAGCAGCTTCCGGCCTTGGGCCGGGACAGGGATTACAGAGACCCAGTACTTC
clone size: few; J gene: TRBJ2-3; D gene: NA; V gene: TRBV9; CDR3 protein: CASSAYEGRTDTQYF; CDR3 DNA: TGTGCCAGCAGCGCTTACGAGGGCCGTACAGATACGCAGTATTTT
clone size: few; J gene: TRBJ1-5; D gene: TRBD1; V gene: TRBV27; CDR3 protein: CASREGGWISNQPQHF; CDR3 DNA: TGTGCCAGCAGGGAAGGGGGCTGGATAAGCAATCAGCCCCAGCATTTT
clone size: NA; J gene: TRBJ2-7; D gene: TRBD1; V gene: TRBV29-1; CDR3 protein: CSVYRGYGHEQYF; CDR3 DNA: TGCAGCGTTTACAGGGGTTATGGGCACGAGCAGTACTTC
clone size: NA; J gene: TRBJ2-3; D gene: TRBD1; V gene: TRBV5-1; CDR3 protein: CASSFGTGGVGSFADTQYF; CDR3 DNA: TGCGCCAGCAGCTTCGGGACAGGGGGCGTCGGATCCTTTGCGGATACGCAGTATTTT
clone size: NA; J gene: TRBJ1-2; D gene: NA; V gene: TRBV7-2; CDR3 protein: CASSQSGAYGYTF; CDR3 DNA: TGTGCCAGCAGCCAAAGTGGGGCGTATGGCTACACCTTC
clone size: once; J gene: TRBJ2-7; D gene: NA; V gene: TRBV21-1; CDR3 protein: CASKTKGDFAYEQYF; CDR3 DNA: TGTGCCAGCAAGACGAAAGGAGACTTTGCCTACGAGCAGTACTTC
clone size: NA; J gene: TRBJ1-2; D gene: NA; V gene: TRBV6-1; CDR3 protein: CASSEADPGGSYGYTF; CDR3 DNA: TGTGCCAGCAGTGAAGCGGACCCGGGGGGTTCATATGGCTACACCTTC
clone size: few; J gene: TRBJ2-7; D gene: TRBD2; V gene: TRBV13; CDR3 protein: CASSFVTSGGEQYF; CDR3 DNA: TGTGCCAGCAGCTTTGTTACTAGCGGAGGCGAGCAGTACTTC
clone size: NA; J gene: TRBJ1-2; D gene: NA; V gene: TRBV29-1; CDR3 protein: CSVPRGTSYGYTF; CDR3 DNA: TGCAGCGTTCCTAGGGGCACATCCTATGGCTACACCTTC
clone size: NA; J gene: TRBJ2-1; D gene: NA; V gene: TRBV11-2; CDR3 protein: CASSLSDYNEQFF; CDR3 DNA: TGTGCCAGCAGCTTGAGCGACTACAATGAGCAGTTCTTC
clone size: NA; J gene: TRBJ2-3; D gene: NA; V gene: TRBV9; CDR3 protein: CASSLGLGGASTDTQYF; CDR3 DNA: TGTGCCAGCAGCCTGGGATTAGGCGGGGCTAGCACAGATACGCAGTATTTT
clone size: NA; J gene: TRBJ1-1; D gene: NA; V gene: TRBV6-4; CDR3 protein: CASSSSRNTEAFF; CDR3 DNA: TGTGCCAGCAGTAGCTCCCGAAACACTGAAGCTTTCTTT
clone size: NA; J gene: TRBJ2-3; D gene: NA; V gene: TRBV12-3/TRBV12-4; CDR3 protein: CASSVRDTRPPYF; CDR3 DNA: TGTGCCAGCAGTGTCCGGGACACTCGACCTCCGTATTTT
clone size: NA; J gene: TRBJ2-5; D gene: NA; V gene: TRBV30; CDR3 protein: CAWSLQETQYF; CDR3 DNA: TGTGCCTGGAGTCTACAAGAGACCCAGTACTTC
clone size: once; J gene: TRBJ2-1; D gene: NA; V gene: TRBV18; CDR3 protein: CASSPLGVFGEQFF; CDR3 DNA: TGTGCCAGCTCACCCCTAGGAGTTTTCGGTGAGCAGTTCTTC
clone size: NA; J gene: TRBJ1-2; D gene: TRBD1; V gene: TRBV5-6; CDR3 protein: CASSLEGQGAVYGYTF; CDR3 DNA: TGTGCCAGCAGCTTGGAGGGACAGGGGGCGGTTTACGGCTACACCTTC
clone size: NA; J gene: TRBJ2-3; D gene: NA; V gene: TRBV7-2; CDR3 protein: CASSLGVGDTQYF; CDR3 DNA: TGTGCCAGCAGCTTAGGAGTCGGAGATACGCAGTATTTT
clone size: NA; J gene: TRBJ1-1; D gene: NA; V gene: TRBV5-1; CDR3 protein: CASSLNGRARGVTFF; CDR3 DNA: TGCGCCAGCAGCTTGAATGGCCGTGCGCGGGGTGTAACTTTCTTT